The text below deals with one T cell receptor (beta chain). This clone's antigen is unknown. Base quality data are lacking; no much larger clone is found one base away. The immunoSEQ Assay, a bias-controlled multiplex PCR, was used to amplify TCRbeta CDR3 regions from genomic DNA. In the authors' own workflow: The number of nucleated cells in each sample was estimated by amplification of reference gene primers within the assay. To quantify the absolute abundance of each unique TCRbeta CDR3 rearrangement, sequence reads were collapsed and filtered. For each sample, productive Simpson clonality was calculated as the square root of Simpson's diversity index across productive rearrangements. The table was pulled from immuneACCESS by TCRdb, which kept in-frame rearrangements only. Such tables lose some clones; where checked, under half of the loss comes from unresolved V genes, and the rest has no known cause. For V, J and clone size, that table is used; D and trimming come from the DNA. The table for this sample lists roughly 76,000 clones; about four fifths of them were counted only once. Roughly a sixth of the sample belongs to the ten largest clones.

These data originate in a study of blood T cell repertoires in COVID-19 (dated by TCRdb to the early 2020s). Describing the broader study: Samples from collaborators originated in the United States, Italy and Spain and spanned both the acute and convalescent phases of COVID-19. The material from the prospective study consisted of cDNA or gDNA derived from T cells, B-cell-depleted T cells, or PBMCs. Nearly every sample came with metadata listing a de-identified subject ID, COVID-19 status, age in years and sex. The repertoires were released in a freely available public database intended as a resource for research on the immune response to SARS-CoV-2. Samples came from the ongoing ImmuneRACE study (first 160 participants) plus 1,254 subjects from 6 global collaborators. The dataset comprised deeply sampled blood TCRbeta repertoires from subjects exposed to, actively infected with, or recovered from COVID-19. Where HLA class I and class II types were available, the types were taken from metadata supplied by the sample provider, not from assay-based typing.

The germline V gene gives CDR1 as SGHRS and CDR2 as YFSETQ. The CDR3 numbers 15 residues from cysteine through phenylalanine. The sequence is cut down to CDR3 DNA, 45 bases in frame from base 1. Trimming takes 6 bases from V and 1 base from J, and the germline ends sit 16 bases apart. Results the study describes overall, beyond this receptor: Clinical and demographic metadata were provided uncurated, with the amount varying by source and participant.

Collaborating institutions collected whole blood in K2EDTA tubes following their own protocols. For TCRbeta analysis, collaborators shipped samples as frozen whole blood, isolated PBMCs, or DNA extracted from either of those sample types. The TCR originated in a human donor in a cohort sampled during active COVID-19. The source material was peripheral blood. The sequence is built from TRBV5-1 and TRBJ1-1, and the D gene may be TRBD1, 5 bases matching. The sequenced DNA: TGCGCCAGCAACTTCGGGGGAAGAGAGAACACTGAAGCTTTCTTT. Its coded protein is CASNFGGRENTEAFF.